The 32 T cell receptor beta chains in this list originate from one sample, sequenced in a study of cytomegalovirus exposure and HLA in healthy donors (dated by TCRdb to 2016 to 2017). The method behind the library was the immunoSEQ multiplex PCR assay. For the multiplex PCR, a mixture combining 60 forward primers for TCR Vbeta segments and 13 reverse primers for TCR Jbeta segments was used. TCRdb stores this immuneACCESS table with in-frame sequences only. Part of the clones is absent; in the studies checked, under half of the shortfall reflects unresolved V genes, and no reason is known for the rest. For this sample there are roughly 120,000 clones; 77% appear just once. The ten largest make up roughly 6% of the sample. Sequenced sample: PBMCs. The receptors stem from a man between 18 and 35 years old in good health and CMV-seropositive.

This chain joins TRBV14 and TRBJ2-6; D gene ambiguous. The germline V and J ends were trimmed by 1 base and 4 bases, with 14 bases remaining between them. This CDR3 is built from 17 residues. CDR1 is SGHDN, CDR2 FVKESK, per germline. CDR3 nucleotide sequence: TGTGCCAGCAGCCAAGGGATTGTTGGAGTAGGGGCCAACGTCCTGACTTTC. Its translation is CASSQGIVGVGANVLTF. Together with reference TRBV14 and TRBJ2-6, the CDR3 gives the full variable domain: EAGVTQFPSHSVIEKGQTVTLRCDPISGHDNLYWYRRVMGKEIKFLLHFVKESKQDESGMPNNRFLAERTGGTYSTLKVQPAELEDSGVYFCASSQGIVGVGANVLTFGAGSRLTVL.

This clone was picked up a small number of times. V usage is TRBV7-8 and J usage is TRBJ2-2; D unclear. The CDR3 covers 12 residues. V lost 4 bases and J lost 3, with 3 bases in between. The V gene's germline CDR1 is SGHVS and CDR2 FQNEAQ. The DNA of the CDR3 is TGTGCCAGCAGCTCCGACACCGGGGAGCTGTTTTTT. This codes for CASSSDTGELFF.

The genes are TRBV5-1 and TRBJ2-5; D unresolved. Trimming took 4 bases from V and 0 from J, leaving 4 bases between them. Germline V gene sequence: CDR1 SGHRS, CDR2 YFSETQ. The CDR3 has 12 amino acids. The CDR3 DNA follows: TGCGCCAGCAGCGCGTACCAAGAGACCCAGTACTTC. Translation gives CASSAYQETQYF.

CDR3 in DNA: TGCAGCGTGTGGACAGTAGCGAACACTGAAGCTTTCTTT. Translated, it gives CSVWTVANTEAFF. This chain uses TRBV29-1 with TRBJ1-1, with D possibly matching TRBD1 (6 bases). The CDR3 totals 13 residues. CDR1 and CDR2 (germline): SQVTM, ANQGSEA. Trimming removed 6 bases at V and 1 base at J, with 12 bases between.

The CDR3 bases are TGCGCCAGCAGCTTGGCCGCCTGGACAGGGATACCCTACGAGCAGTACTTC. Its protein product is CASSLAAWTGIPYEQYF. V and J are TRBV5-1 and TRBJ2-7; TRBD1 agrees at 8 bases. The CDR3 is made up of 17 amino acids. Germline lookup yields CDR1 SGHRS and CDR2 YFSETQ. Trimming cost V 0 bases and J 2 bases; bases outside gene matches: 10. The complete variable domain, with remaining parts taken from reference TRBV5-1 and TRBJ2-7, reads KAGVTQTPRYLIKTRGQQVTLSCSPISGHRSVSWYQQTPGQGLQFLFEYFSETQRNKGNFPGRFSGRQFSNSRSEMNVSTLELGDSALYLCASSLAAWTGIPYEQYFGPGTRLTVT.

This clone appeared a few times. The chain is built from TRBV2 and TRBJ2-1, with 7 bases aligning to TRBD2. Germline values: CDR1 SNHLY, CDR2 FYNNEI. V dropped 7 bases and J dropped 8; count of bases not matched to a gene: 14. The CDR3 spans 15 residues. The CDR3 region has the DNA TGTGCCAGCATAGGCGTGGCGGGAGCGAGGGATGAGCAGTTCTTC. Protein: CASIGVAGARDEQFF.

The genes are TRBV30 and TRBJ1-5; no definite D call. The V end was cut by 2 bases, the J end by 3 bases, with 8 bases between. From germline, CDR1 is GTSNPN and CDR2 SVGIG (reference sequence). The CDR3 length is 13 residues. DNA of the CDR3: TGTGCCTGGAGTCGGGGTTTCAATCAGCCCCAGCATTTT. This gives the protein CAWSRGFNQPQHF. Using reference TRBV30 and TRBJ1-5 for the parts outside the CDR3, the full variable domain is SQTIHQWPATLVQPVGSPLSLECTVEGTSNPNLYWYRQAAGRGLQLLFYSVGIGQISSEVPQNLSASRPQDRQFILSSKKLLLSDSGFYLCAWSRGFNQPQHFGDGTRLSIL.

J is TRBJ2-5 and V is TRBV6-5, with D tentatively TRBD2 (6 bases). The V end lost 2 bases, the J end lost 4 bases, and 11 bases lay between the germline ends. Germline loops: CDR1 MNHEY, CDR2 SVGAGI. CDR3 length: 14 amino acids. The CDR3 DNA is TGTGCCAGCAGTTACGGCGGGGAAGGAGAGACCCAGTACTTC. Its protein product is CASSYGGEGETQYF.

The CDR3, as DNA: TGCGCCAGCAGCCGGGCGGGACAGCCCAATAATTCACCCCTCCACTTT. Its translation: CASSRAGQPNNSPLHF. V is TRBV5-1 and J is TRBJ1-6; 7 bases map to TRBD1. Trimming at V came to 4 bases and at J to 5 bases, leaving 9 bases not matched to a gene. The germline gives CDR1 SGHRS, CDR2 YFSETQ. The CDR3 consists of 16 residues.

This rearrangement joins TRBV29-1 to TRBJ1-2; 9 positions agree with TRBD1. Germline CDR1 reads SQVTM; CDR2 reads ANQGSEA. The CDR3 covers 12 residues. V shed 8 bases and J 2 bases; nucleotides not matched to a gene: 3. The CDR3 DNA is TGCAGCACAGGGGGCCCAAACTATGGCTACACCTTC. This gives the protein CSTGGPNYGYTF.

The chain uses TRBV6-1 and TRBJ1-2, with 9 bases aligning to TRBD1. Germline V gene lookup returns CDR1 MNHNS and CDR2 SASEGT. The V and J ends lost 6 bases and 8 bases, in that order; junction bases with no gene match: 10. The CDR3 totals 14 residues. This chain's CDR3 is CASRFRDRDGGYTF. The CDR3 coding sequence is TGTGCCAGCAGATTCCGGGACAGGGATGGCGGCTACACCTTC.

The CDR3 DNA is TGTGCCAGCAGGAGGACTAGCGGGAGTTACACCGGGGAGCTGTTTTTT. Translation gives CASRRTSGSYTGELFF. The genes are TRBV7-8 and TRBJ2-2; 13 nucleotides align to TRBD2. Trimming cost V 6 bases and J 3 bases; bases outside gene matches: 4. From germline, CDR1 is SGHVS and CDR2 FQNEAQ. The CDR3 totals 16 residues. Combining the CDR3 with reference TRBV7-8 and TRBJ2-2 gives the whole variable domain GAGVSQSPRYKVAKRGQDVALRCDPISGHVSLFWYQQALGQGPEFLTYFQNEAQLDKSGLPSDRFFAERPEGSVSTLKIQRTQQEDSAVYLCASRRTSGSYTGELFFGEGSRLTVL.

This clone has only a few counts. The rearrangement uses TRBV28 and TRBJ2-5; tentatively, D is TRBD2 (6 bases). Germline loops: CDR1 MDHEN, CDR2 SYDVKM. This CDR3 has 14 residues. Deletions cut 2 bases from V and 4 bases from J, with 11 bases between. The CDR3 sequence: CASSLPMEGETQYF. CDR3 DNA: TGTGCCAGCAGTTTACCTATGGAGGGAGAGACCCAGTACTTC.

The chain recombines TRBV28 with TRBJ1-5; D might be TRBD1 (6 bases). The CDR3 has 14 residues. Germline loops: CDR1 MDHEN, CDR2 SYDVKM. V was pared by 4 bases and J by 7 bases, with 14 bases between. The CDR3 sequence: CASSSTGLRQPQHF. For the CDR3, the DNA is TGTGCCAGCAGTTCCACAGGGTTGCGGCAGCCCCAGCATTTT.

The rearrangement links TRBV7-9 to TRBJ2-7, with D maybe TRBD1 (6 bases). Trimming stripped 5 bases from V and 4 bases from J, with 12 bases between. The length of the CDR3 is 13 residues. Looked up from germline, CDR1 is SEHNR and CDR2 is FQNEAQ (reference sequence). The CDR3 protein is CASSPDTGYEQYF. Here the CDR3 DNA reads TGTGCCAGCAGCCCGGATACAGGGTACGAGCAGTACTTC.

The CDR3 nucleotides read TGCGCCAGCAGCACGACAGCCTCTGGAAACACCATATATTTT. It translates to CASSTTASGNTIYF. The rearrangement uses TRBV5-1 and TRBJ1-3, with D maybe TRBD1 (5 bases). Germline CDR1 is SGHRS and CDR2 is YFSETQ. The CDR3 runs 14 residues. The V end lost 4 bases, the J end lost 0 bases, and 8 bases lay between the germline ends.

The chain couples TRBV5-6 to TRBJ1-1; the D is unclear. The CDR3 is 15 amino acids. Germline-derived CDR1 and CDR2 are SGHDT and YYEEEE. The germline V and J ends were trimmed by 1 base and 0 bases, with 10 bases remaining between them. The CDR3 loop reads CASSLFFTVNTEAFF. In DNA form, the CDR3 reads TGTGCCAGCAGCTTGTTTTTTACAGTGAACACTGAAGCTTTCTTT.

The chain is built from TRBV2 and TRBJ2-5, with 7 nucleotides matching TRBD1. The DNA end favors TRBJ2-7, so the J call may be wrong. Germline lookup yields CDR1 SNHLY and CDR2 FYNNEI. The CDR3 extends over 12 amino acids. The CDR3 region is CARRDRNYEQYF. CDR3 sequence (DNA): TGTGCCAGAAGGGACAGAAACTACGAGCAGTACTTC.

This chain uses TRBV18 with TRBJ2-1, with 8 bases aligning to TRBD2. After removal of 3 bases from V and 4 bases from J, the junction contained 5 bases not matched to a gene. This CDR3 contains 15 residues. Germline V gene sequence: CDR1 KGHSH, CDR2 LQKENI. This CDR3 reads CASSPAAGVYNEQFF. CDR3 DNA: TGTGCCAGCTCACCGGCAGCGGGGGTATACAATGAGCAGTTCTTC.

Comments on this clone: One end of the junction varies from germline; a read error may be responsible. The chain combines TRBV7-9 with TRBJ1-1; unclear D gene. Germline values: CDR1 SEHNR, CDR2 FQNEAQ (reference sequence). The CDR3 extends over 15 amino acids. This chain's CDR3 is CSSSLKNFQNTEAFF. The CDR3 DNA reads as TGTTCCAGCAGCTTAAAGAACTTTCAGAACACTGAAGCTTTCTTT.

This chain uses TRBV6-4 with TRBJ2-1, with 10 bases aligning to TRBD2. The V gene end was trimmed by 5 bases and the J gene end by 6 bases; junction bases not matched to a gene: 4. Germline V CDR1 and CDR2: MRHNA, SNTAGT. The CDR3 is 14 residues long. The CDR3 DNA reads as TGTGCCAGCAGTACTAGCGGGATGAGCAATGAGCAGTTCTTC. Its protein is CASSTSGMSNEQFF.

The chain recombines TRBV11-2 with TRBJ2-5, with 8 nucleotides matching TRBD2. This CDR3 comprises 14 residues. Looked up from germline, CDR1 is SGHAT and CDR2 is FQNNGV. The V segment lost 5 bases and the J segment 3 bases; nucleotides outside the gene matches: 5. The CDR3 is CASSLYGGEETQYF. The CDR3 DNA reads TGTGCCAGCAGCCTATACGGGGGGGAAGAGACCCAGTACTTC.

The chain uses TRBV11-2 and TRBJ2-1; 11 bases agree with TRBD2. Germline V CDR1 and CDR2: SGHAT, FQNNGV. CDR3 size: 16 residues. Trimming at V came to 5 bases and at J to 4 bases, leaving 7 bases not matched to a gene. The chain's CDR3 is CASSPRLAGLYNEQFF. CDR3 bases: TGTGCCAGCAGCCCCCGACTAGCGGGGTTATACAATGAGCAGTTCTTC. Supplemented by reference TRBV11-2 and TRBJ2-1, the full variable domain reads EAGVAQSPRYKIIEKRQSVAFWCNPISGHATLYWYQQILGQGPKLLIQFQNNGVVDDSQLPKDRFSAERLKGVDSTLKIQPAKLEDSAVYLCASSPRLAGLYNEQFFGPGTRLTVL.

This sequence joins TRBV4-2 and TRBJ2-1; TRBD2 matches 12 bases. CDR1 and CDR2 from the germline V gene are LGHNA and YNFKEQ. The CDR3 is 17 residues long. The V segment lost 0 bases and the J segment 4 bases; nucleotides outside the gene matches: 4. CDR3 sequence (DNA): TGTGCCAGCAGCCAAGAAGGGACTAGCGGGTTATACAATGAGCAGTTCTTC. This translates into CASSQEGTSGLYNEQFF.

The rearrangement links TRBV7-6 to TRBJ2-7; 13 nucleotides line up with TRBD2. The length of the CDR3 is 15 residues. V lost 6 bases and J lost 7; bases outside the gene matches: 9. Germline values: CDR1 SGHVS, CDR2 FNYEAQ. CDR3 loop: CASSSGLAGVSEQYF. The CDR3 nucleotides are TGTGCCAGCAGTTCAGGACTAGCGGGAGTCAGTGAGCAGTACTTC.

The V and J genes are TRBV10-2 and TRBJ1-1, with D possibly matching TRBD1 (5 bases). The ends were cut back, 4 bases at V and 5 bases at J, with 14 bases in the middle. The CDR3 covers 14 residues. Germline loops: CDR1 WSHSY, CDR2 SAAADI. Here the CDR3 reads CASSGTPRKTEAFF. The CDR3 nucleotides read TGCGCCAGCAGTGGGACACCCCGGAAGACTGAAGCTTTCTTT.

The chain recombines TRBV6-5 with TRBJ2-7, with TRBD2 as a possible D gene (5 bases). Trimming shortened V by 0 bases and J by 2 bases, and 11 bases separated the two germline ends. Germline values: CDR1 MNHEY, CDR2 SVGAGI. The CDR3 runs to 15 residues. CDR3 in amino acids: CASSYSDSSAYEQYF. The CDR3, as DNA: TGTGCCAGCAGTTACTCGGACTCCTCCGCCTACGAGCAGTACTTC.

The chain recombines TRBV9 with TRBJ2-2, with D possibly TRBD2 on 7 matching bases. Germline V CDR1 and CDR2: SGDLS, YYNGEE. The CDR3 is 16 residues long. V was clipped by 0 bases and J by 8 bases, with 17 bases between them. CDR3 in DNA: TGTGCCAGCAGCGTAGGCGGGGGCTATAGGTCGGGGGAGCTGTTTTTT. Protein sequence: CASSVGGGYRSGELFF.

The chain's CDR3 is CASSFGGGGNLVYGYTF. As DNA, the CDR3 is TGCGCCAGCAGCTTCGGAGGGGGCGGAAATCTAGTCTATGGCTACACCTTC. This chain connects TRBV5-1 to TRBJ1-2, with 7 bases identical to TRBD1. The trim removed 2 bases at V and 4 bases at J, leaving 14 bases unmatched. The CDR3 extends over 17 amino acids. CDR1 SGHRS and CDR2 YFSETQ come from the germline V gene.

This clone was detected only a few times. One end of the junction does not line up with germline, which may come from a read error. The V call is TRBV6-1, the J call TRBJ2-6; the D gene is possibly TRBD1 (5 bases). Germline CDR1 reads MNHNS; CDR2 reads SASEGT. The CDR3 has 15 residues. The CDR3 protein is CASSVGTSGANGLTF. For the CDR3, the DNA is TGTGCCAGCAGTGTAGGTACTTCTGGGGCCAACGGCCTGACTTTC.

This clone has only one observation. The chain carries TRBV11-3 and TRBJ2-3; TRBD2 agrees at 7 bases. Trimming cost V 0 bases and J 3 bases; bases outside gene matches: 3. Germline values: CDR1 SGHNT, CDR2 YENEEA. The length of the CDR3 is 15 residues. CDR3 sequence: CASSLDGRITDTQYF. CDR3 bases: TGTGCCAGCAGCTTAGACGGGAGGATAACAGATACGCAGTATTTT.

This clone was counted between two and nine times. The V call is TRBV7-2, the J call TRBJ2-5; D possibly corresponds to TRBD1 (5 bases). From germline, CDR1 is SGHTA and CDR2 FQGNSA. The CDR3 runs 13 residues. V was clipped by 3 bases and J by 4 bases, with 9 bases between them. CDR3 in amino acids: CASSFDRVETQYF. Here the CDR3 DNA reads TGTGCCAGCAGCTTCGACAGAGTAGAGACCCAGTACTTC.